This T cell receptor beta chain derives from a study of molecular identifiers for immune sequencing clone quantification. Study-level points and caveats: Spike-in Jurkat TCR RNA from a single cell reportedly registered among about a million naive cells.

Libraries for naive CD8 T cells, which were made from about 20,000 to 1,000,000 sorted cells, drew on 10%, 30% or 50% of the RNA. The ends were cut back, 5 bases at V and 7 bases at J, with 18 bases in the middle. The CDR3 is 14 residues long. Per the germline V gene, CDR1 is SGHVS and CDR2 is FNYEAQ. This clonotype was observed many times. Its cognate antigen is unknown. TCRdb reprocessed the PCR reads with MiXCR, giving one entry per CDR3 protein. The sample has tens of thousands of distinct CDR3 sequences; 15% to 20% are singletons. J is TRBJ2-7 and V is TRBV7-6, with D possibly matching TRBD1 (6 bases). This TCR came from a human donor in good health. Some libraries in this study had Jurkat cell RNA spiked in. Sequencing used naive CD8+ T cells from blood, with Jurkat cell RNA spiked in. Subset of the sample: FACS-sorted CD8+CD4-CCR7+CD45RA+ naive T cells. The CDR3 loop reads CASSLSSDSEEQYF. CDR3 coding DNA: TGTGCCAGCAGCCTTAGTTCGGACAGCGAAGAGCAGTACTTC.